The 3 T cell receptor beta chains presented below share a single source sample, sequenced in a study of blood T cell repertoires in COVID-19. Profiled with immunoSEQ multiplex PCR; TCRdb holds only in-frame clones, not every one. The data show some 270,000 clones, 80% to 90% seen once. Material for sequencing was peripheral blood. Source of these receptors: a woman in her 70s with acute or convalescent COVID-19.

The DNA of the CDR3 is TGCGCCAGCAGGGCGGGGGGGCGTGACGAGCAGTACTTC. This sequence encodes CASRAGGRDEQYF. The rearrangement links TRBV10-2 to TRBJ2-7; 9 nucleotides match TRBD2. J lost 5 bases, V lost 6 bases, and 5 bases had no gene match. Germline V gene data show CDR1 as WSHSY and CDR2 as SAAADI. This CDR3 comprises 13 residues.

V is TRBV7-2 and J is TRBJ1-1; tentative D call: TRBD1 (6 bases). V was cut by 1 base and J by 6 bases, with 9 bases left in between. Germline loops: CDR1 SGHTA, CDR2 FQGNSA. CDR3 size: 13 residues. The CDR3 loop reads CASSLGNRAEAFF. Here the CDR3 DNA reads TGTGCCAGCAGCTTAGGGAACAGGGCTGAAGCTTTCTTT.

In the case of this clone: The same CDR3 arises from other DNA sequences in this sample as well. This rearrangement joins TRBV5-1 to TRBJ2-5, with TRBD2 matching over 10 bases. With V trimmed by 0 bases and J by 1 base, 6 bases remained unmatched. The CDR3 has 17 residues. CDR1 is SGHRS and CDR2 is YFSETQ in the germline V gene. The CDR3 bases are TGCGCCAGCAGCTTGGCCGGCTCTAGCGGGGGCCAAGAGACCCAGTACTTC. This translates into CASSLAGSSGGQETQYF.